This T cell receptor (beta chain) was obtained from a study of cytomegalovirus exposure and HLA in healthy donors. The PCR ran on 60 Vbeta and 13 Jbeta primers. Measured with immunoSEQ multiplex PCR; TCRdb has only the in-frame clones, and not every one. The sample shows almost 95,000 clones, around 69% of them seen only once. Donors showed nominal health when sampled, although they likely had unrecorded immune exposures. The study, taken as a whole, reports: A missense variant in DCLRE1C was later tied to TCR beta V- and J-gene trimming. As was reported, the HLA-A and HLA-B alleles of most subjects were accurately predicted from TCR beta sequences.

The germline V and J ends were trimmed by 5 bases and 4 bases, with 17 bases remaining between them. This CDR3 spans 15 amino acids. Germline assignment: CDR1 MDHEN and CDR2 SYDVKM. Points on this clone: Antigen specificity is unknown.

J is TRBJ1-2 and V is TRBV28, with D perhaps matching TRBD1 (6 bases). The origin of this receptor is a man aged 30 to 45 in good health and CMV-seronegative. The sample was PBMCs. CDR3 bases: TGTGCCAGCAGTCCCTACTCGACAGGTCCCTATGGCTACACCTTC. This translates into CASSPYSTGPYGYTF.